The present TCR beta chain was sequenced within a study of T cell changes during pregnancy in multiple sclerosis. Trimming removed 2 bases from V and 7 bases from J, with 11 bases in between. Looked up from germline, CDR1 is GTSNPN and CDR2 is SVGIG (reference sequence). This CDR3 is 13 amino acids long. Assay: immunoSEQ multiplex PCR; the TCRdb copy retains only in-frame clones and omits some. The sample consists of some 80,000 clones, over 90% of them appearing once. This receptor was identified in a female donor with multiple sclerosis, enrolled in a pregnancy study. The specimen was peripheral blood, collected in the third trimester of pregnancy. The chain couples TRBV30 to TRBJ2-2; D might be TRBD1 (6 bases). The CDR3 DNA sequence: TGTGCCTGGAGTCAGGGGTCGGGCGGGGAGCTGTTTTTT. The encoded protein is CAWSQGSGGELFF.